This TCR beta chain was obtained from a study of T cell changes during pregnancy in multiple sclerosis. Measured with immunoSEQ multiplex PCR; TCRdb has only the in-frame clones, and not every one. The table includes under 95,000 clones, around nine tenths detected once. Germline V gene data show CDR1 as SGHRS and CDR2 as YFSETQ. V dropped 5 bases and J dropped 0; count of bases not matched to a gene: 6. CDR3 length equals 15 residues. The chain recombines TRBV5-1 with TRBJ2-3; 7 positions agree with TRBD1. Sequencing used CD4+ T cells from peripheral blood mononuclear cells, obtained before pregnancy. The receptor was isolated from a female donor with multiple sclerosis, enrolled in a pregnancy study. The CDR3 here is CASSFDRASTDTQYF. The CDR3 DNA follows: TGCGCCAGCAGTTTTGACAGGGCTAGCACAGATACGCAGTATTTT.